Below are 24 T cell receptor beta chains sequenced from a single sample in a study of T cells in localized non-small cell lung cancer. The assay was immunoSEQ multiplex PCR, and TCRdb's table has in-frame clones only and misses some. There are 20,000 to 30,000 clones in the sample; about 88% occur only once, and roughly 13% lies in the top ten. The input for sequencing was peripheral blood, taken before any cancer treatment. The receptors stem from a female donor aged 60 or older with stage I lung adenocarcinoma.

This clone was picked up one time. The chain joins TRBV29-1 to TRBJ2-1; TRBD2 matches 7 bases. The length of the CDR3 is 14 residues. Germline V gene sequence: CDR1 SQVTM, CDR2 ANQGSEA. V gave up 1 base and J gave up 3 bases; unmatched junction bases: 3. CDR3 DNA: TGCAGCGTTGAAGGGCTAGCGGTCTACAATGAGCAGTTCTTC. Residues: CSVEGLAVYNEQFF.

This clone was seen once. This sequence joins TRBV9 and TRBJ1-2; D is unresolved. Germline CDR1 and CDR2: SGDLS and YYNGEE. The V and J ends lost 4 bases and 4 bases respectively, with 17 bases between them. The CDR3 length is 15 residues. CDR3 in DNA: TGTGCCAGCAGCCCAACCCCGGACCGCTTCTATGGCTACACCTTC. Encoded protein: CASSPTPDRFYGYTF.

This clone appeared once. This sequence joins TRBV19 and TRBJ2-5; 7 bases align to TRBD1. The junction had 13 bases not matched to a gene; V was cut back by 3 bases and J by 3 bases. This CDR3 spans 17 amino acids. Germline CDR1 is LNHDA and CDR2 is SQIVND (reference sequence). The CDR3 DNA reads as TGTGCCAGTAGTATCCAACGACCAGGGACAGCTAAAGAGACCCAGTACTTC. Translation gives CASSIQRPGTAKETQYF.

This chain connects TRBV10-1 to TRBJ2-2, with 7 bases fitting TRBD1. Unmatched junction bases numbered 2, after V lost 6 bases and J lost 1 base. CDR3 length equals 14 residues. The germline V gene has CDR1 WNHNN and CDR2 SYGVQD (reference sequence). The CDR3 nucleotides read TGCGCCAGCAGGTGGGACAGGAACACCGGGGAGCTGTTTTTT. The encoded protein is CASRWDRNTGELFF.

The gene calls are TRBV2 and TRBJ1-2; no clear D gene. The CDR3 has 14 amino acids. Germline V gene lookup returns CDR1 SNHLY and CDR2 FYNNEI. The V and J ends lost 5 bases and 6 bases respectively, with 16 bases between them. Here the CDR3 reads CASSQTRAINGYTF. Written as DNA, the CDR3 is TGTGCCAGCAGTCAAACTCGGGCCATAAATGGCTACACCTTC.

The rearrangement links TRBV5-1 to TRBJ2-3; 15 bases align to TRBD2. The germline V gene encodes CDR1 SGHRS and CDR2 YFSETQ. V lost 4 bases and J lost 4; bases outside the gene matches: 10. CDR3 size: 18 residues. The CDR3 reads CASSPIRTSGGGPDTQYF. The CDR3 coding sequence is TGCGCCAGCAGCCCGATCCGGACTAGCGGGGGGGGCCCAGATACGCAGTATTTT.

This chain joins TRBV18 and TRBJ1-1; D possibly corresponds to TRBD1 (5 bases). Trimming left V 0 bases short and J 5 bases short, with 13 bases between. CDR3 length: 15 amino acids. Germline V gene lookup returns CDR1 KGHSH and CDR2 LQKENI. The CDR3 reads CASSPPGGVGTEAFF. Here the CDR3 DNA reads TGTGCCAGCTCACCACCCGGGGGGGTCGGAACTGAAGCTTTCTTT.

Comments on this clone: Germline is not matched at one junction end, which may reflect a read error. This chain joins TRBV15 and TRBJ2-7, with a tentative D call TRBD2 (5 bases). CDR1 and CDR2 (germline): LNHNV, YYDKDF (reference sequence). CDR3 length: 15 amino acids. CDR3 region: CTTSREGGSSYEQYF. For the CDR3, the DNA is TGTACCACCAGCAGAGAAGGAGGCTCCTCCTACGAGCAGTACTTC.

This rearrangement joins TRBV11-2 to TRBJ2-2, with D tentatively TRBD1 or TRBD2 (6 bases each). CDR3 length equals 16 residues. The germline V gene has CDR1 SGHAT and CDR2 FQNNGV. V was trimmed by 5 bases and J by 3 bases, leaving 16 bases between them. The CDR3 DNA reads as TGTGCCAGCAGCCCCAGGGGTAGCGGAGACACCGGGGAGCTGTTTTTT. It specifies CASSPRGSGDTGELFF.

The chain recombines TRBV5-4 with TRBJ1-1, with a weak D call TRBD1 (6 bases). Germline CDR1 reads SGHNT; CDR2 reads YYREEE (reference sequence). The V gene lost 4 bases and the J gene lost 4 bases, with 20 bases spanning the gap. The CDR3 covers 16 residues. CDR3 bases: TGTGCCAGCAGCCAAATATGGGGGCGTGGGTCCACTGAAGCTTTCTTT. This gives the protein CASSQIWGRGSTEAFF.

This clone has a single count. This chain joins TRBV30 and TRBJ1-3; D might be TRBD1 (5 bases). Trimming left V 2 bases short and J 2 bases short, with 16 bases between. The CDR3 has 16 amino acids. Germline V gives CDR1 GTSNPN, CDR2 SVGIG (reference sequence). CDR3: CAWSKRAGYPGNTIYF. CDR3 DNA: TGTGCCTGGAGTAAGAGGGCAGGGTATCCTGGAAACACCATATATTTT.

The J gene is TRBJ1-2, the V gene TRBV9, with no clear D. The CDR3 spans 13 residues. The germline V and J ends were trimmed by 0 bases and 11 bases, with 14 bases remaining between them. Germline CDR1 and CDR2: SGDLS and YYNGEE. DNA of the CDR3: TGTGCCAGCAGCGTAGGTATGAATACACCGTACACCTTC. Its translation: CASSVGMNTPYTF.

The CDR3, as DNA: TGTGCCAGCAGCCCCAGGAATAGAAACACCATATATTTT. Translating it yields CASSPRNRNTIYF. This chain joins TRBV6-6 and TRBJ1-3; D ambiguous. Per the germline V gene, CDR1 is MNHNY and CDR2 is SVGAGI (reference sequence). The CDR3 sequence is 13 residues long. Between the trimmed V and J ends, which lost 6 bases and 5 bases, there was a span of 11 bases.

V and J are TRBV5-6 and TRBJ1-1, with D tentatively TRBD1 (5 bases). Germline V CDR1 and CDR2: SGHDT, YYEEEE. The CDR3 is 13 amino acids. Between the trimmed V and J ends, which lost 5 bases and 4 bases, there was a span of 12 bases. CDR3 coding DNA: TGTGCCAGCAGACGACTCCAGGGCACTGAAGCTTTCTTT. This sequence encodes CASRRLQGTEAFF.

This clone came up once. The V call is TRBV6-6, the J call TRBJ2-7; D might be TRBD1 or TRBD2, each matching 5 bases. This CDR3 has 15 residues. Germline V lookup: CDR1 MNHNY, CDR2 SVGAGI (reference sequence). Trimming shortened V by 6 bases and J by 1 base, and 16 bases separated the two germline ends. The CDR3 is CASSLEPGRSYEQYF. For the CDR3, the DNA is TGTGCCAGCAGCCTGGAGCCGGGACGGTCCTACGAGCAGTACTTC.

The J gene is TRBJ1-5, the V gene TRBV11-2; perhaps TRBD1 as D (5 bases). This CDR3 comprises 15 residues. Germline loops: CDR1 SGHAT, CDR2 FQNNGV. Trimming took off 1 base at V and 4 bases at J, with 11 bases between the two ends. The CDR3 DNA reads as TGTGCCAGCAGCTTAGCGGGGACCGTGAATCAGCCCCAGCATTTT. Translated, it gives CASSLAGTVNQPQHF.

The V call is TRBV18, the J call TRBJ1-5; TRBD1 matches 10 bases. CDR3 length: 14 residues. From germline, CDR1 is KGHSH and CDR2 LQKENI. With 2 bases clipped from V and 10 bases from J, the junction kept 5 bases outside the gene matches. The CDR3 here is CASSPTGQGGPQHF. The CDR3 DNA follows: TGTGCCAGCTCACCAACCGGACAGGGGGGCCCCCAGCATTTT.

This clone was counted a few times. The chain uses TRBV20-1 and TRBJ2-3, with no clear D. Germline V gene lookup returns CDR1 DFQATT and CDR2 SNEGSKA (reference sequence). V was clipped by 3 bases and J by 5 bases, with 3 bases between them. This CDR3 comprises 10 residues. CDR3: CSARGDTQYF. The DNA for the CDR3 is TGCAGTGCTAGGGGAGATACGCAGTATTTT.

This chain joins TRBV7-9 and TRBJ1-1; D perhaps matches TRBD1 (6 bases). The germline gives CDR1 SEHNR, CDR2 FQNEAQ (reference sequence). There are 15 residues in the CDR3. Trimming shortened V by 2 bases and J by 2 bases, and 12 bases separated the two germline ends. The CDR3 loop reads CASSLSLQGNTEAFF. CDR3 DNA sequence: TGTGCCAGCAGCTTATCCTTACAGGGAAACACTGAAGCTTTCTTT.

This chain connects TRBV7-8 to TRBJ1-2; D is possibly TRBD1 (5 bases). The CDR3 consists of 13 residues. The germline V gene encodes CDR1 SGHVS and CDR2 FQNEAQ. Deletions cut 6 bases from V and 3 bases from J, with 11 bases between. The CDR3 region is CASSRGRDYGYTF. In nucleotides, the CDR3 is TGTGCCAGCAGTCGGGGGAGAGACTATGGCTACACCTTC.

The chain employs TRBV5-4 and TRBJ2-4, with a tentative D call TRBD2 (5 bases). Germline assignment: CDR1 SGHNT and CDR2 YYREEE (reference sequence). The CDR3 contains 15 residues. V shed 4 bases and J shed 6 bases, with 17 bases lying between them. CDR3 sequence reads: CASSASGLGRNIQYF. The CDR3 nucleotides are TGTGCCAGCAGCGCCTCCGGGCTGGGGAGAAACATTCAGTACTTC.

The rearrangement joins TRBV14 to TRBJ1-1; D remains ambiguous. The CDR3 has 11 residues. The V gene's germline CDR1 is SGHDN and CDR2 FVKESK. Between the trimmed V and J ends, which lost 3 bases and 10 bases, there was a span of 9 bases. The CDR3 loop is CASSQGITAFF. The CDR3 nucleotides read TGTGCCAGCAGCCAGGGAATAACAGCTTTCTTT.

The chain has TRBV5-6 and TRBJ2-2; 11 bases align to TRBD2. This CDR3 is built from 18 residues. Germline V gene data show CDR1 as SGHDT and CDR2 as YYEEEE. V dropped 1 base and J dropped 0; count of bases not matched to a gene: 5. The CDR3 sequence: CASSLLVTSGANTGELFF. The DNA for the CDR3 is TGTGCCAGCAGCTTGTTAGTGACTAGCGGGGCGAACACCGGGGAGCTGTTTTTT.

The chain carries TRBV5-1 and TRBJ1-2; TRBD1 matches at 9 bases. V lost 4 bases to trimming and J lost 4 bases; unmatched junction nucleotides: 11. From germline, CDR1 is SGHRS and CDR2 YFSETQ. The CDR3 consists of 16 residues. The CDR3 is CASSGGTGTASYGYTF. DNA for the CDR3: TGCGCCAGCAGCGGGGGGACAGGGACGGCTAGCTATGGCTACACCTTC.